The T cell receptor (beta chain) described here comes from a study of early T cells in non-severe SARS-CoV-2 infection. The study, taken as a whole, reports: Anti-spike CD8 responses were favored in VDJdb matching, and private and CD4 specificities were missed.

This clonotype was seen a few times. Its antigen is not known. TCRdb re-derived calls from the 5' RACE reads in MiXCR, one entry per CDR3 protein. The sample contains approximately 68,000 distinct CDR3 sequences, 10% of which appear only once. The CDR3 runs to 14 residues. In germline, CDR1 is SGDLS, CDR2 YYNGEE. The germline V and J ends were trimmed by 2 bases and 2 bases, with 11 bases remaining between them. Sequences were derived from whole blood, sampled at baseline. This TCR was sampled from an adult who was a healthcare worker with PCR-confirmed SARS-CoV-2 infection or an uninfected control (not recorded which). The chain couples TRBV9 to TRBJ2-7; D might be TRBD2 (6 bases). The CDR3: CASSVEGSPYEQYF. The CDR3 DNA reads TGTGCCAGCAGCGTGGAGGGGTCCCCCTACGAGCAGTACTTC.